This TCR beta chain was recorded in a study of T cells after yellow fever vaccination (dated by TCRdb to 2018 to 2020). In the study overall: The SMART-Seq v4 Ultra Low Input RNA kit was used to prepare libraries from fractions with low cell numbers. To track T-cell clones before and after primary and booster YFV17D yellow fever vaccination, bulk TCR alpha and beta repertoires were sequenced longitudinally. Two healthy male donors made up the cohort, one aged 18 to 29 years and the other aged 30 to 39 years. Blood samples were taken at several timepoints before and after primary and secondary immunization, and bulk PBMC replicates and cell subsets were isolated. Broad study findings and their caveats: A small fraction of clonotypes showed up in both the CD4 and CD8 compartments, probably as a result of convergent recombination. Compared with the primary T-cell response, the secondary T-cell response was faster but weaker, reaching its peak on day 5 rather than on day 15. Computational filtering was required because FACS-sorted repertoires could contain abundant contaminating clonotypes from the bulk population. After the booster, most clones that had expanded after primary vaccination were detected again (nearly 98% of CD4 and around 88% of CD8), suggesting broad maintenance of memory. Because only a couple of donors were included in the study, the extent to which the findings can be generalized is limited.

A remark on this clonotype: Its cognate antigen has yet to be identified. Base qualities were left out, and no much larger clone turns up one base away.

The treatment or condition tag for this specimen amounts to: live attenuated yellow fever vaccine strain. At every blood-draw timepoint, two biological replicates of bulk PBMCs were collected. PBMCs were isolated from peripheral blood using a standard Ficoll-Paque protocol. TriZol was used to extract RNA from bulk PBMCs, CD4 and CD8 fractions, and dextramer-positive and dextramer-negative fractions. There are 15 amino acids in the CDR3, from cysteine to phenylalanine inclusive. Only the CDR3 region is kept as DNA, spanning 45 bases read in frame from base 1. Looking up the germline V gene yields CDR1 MGHRA and CDR2 YSYEKL. V lost 5 bases and J lost 3 bases; the stretch between them is 16 bases long. TCR cDNA was synthesized by 5'RACE template switching, which introduced a universal primer site and unique molecular identifiers. cDNA synthesis was primed from both the TCR alpha and TCR beta constant segments. Two PCR steps were used to amplify libraries, with sample barcodes and sequencing adapters being added in the second step. Sequencing of libraries was performed on Illumina HiSeq 2500 (2x100 bp) or NovaSeq (2x150 bp). The source study handled its data this way. MIGEC was used to demultiplex reads and collapse the reads into UMI consensus sequences, and MiXCR was used for V(D)J alignment. Vaccine-responding clonotypes were defined with edgeR using replicate PBMC samples, requiring FDR below 0.01 and a log2 fold change above 5 up to day 15. CD4 or CD8 identity was assigned to each bulk clonotype according to whether the clonotype was present at higher abundance in the sequenced CD4 repertoire or the sequenced CD8 repertoire. The public reads were quality trimmed at Q25 with fastp and then assembled into clones with MiXCR by TCRdb, keeping productive beta chains. Rows with a matching CDR3 protein are joined into one entry that keeps the most common DNA and genes. Clone size and V and J calls follow TCRdb, not the original study. The sample records hundreds of thousands of distinct CDR3 sequences, roughly a fifth of which are singletons. Less than 20% of the sample goes to the ten largest clones.

The TCR comes from a young man who received the YFV17D yellow fever vaccine. The material sequenced was PBMCs, taken roughly 20 days after the first yellow fever vaccination. The V and J genes are TRBV4-1 and TRBJ1-1, with no confidently assigned D gene. This receptor has the CDR3 CASSELGPLDTEAFF. The DNA sequence is given as TGCGCCAGCAGCGAACTAGGGCCCTTGGACACTGAAGCTTTCTTT.